Listed here are 8 T cell receptor beta chains from one sample, sequenced in a study of cytomegalovirus exposure and HLA in healthy donors. Sequencing was performed with immunoSEQ multiplex PCR; in TCRdb, only in-frame clones are kept and a portion is missing. The top ten clones hold around 0.69% of a sample with 82,000 or so clones, roughly 95% of them seen once. Sample: PBMCs. Source of these receptors: a woman between 18 and 30 years old in good health and CMV-seronegative.

The chain has TRBV7-2 and TRBJ2-5, with 9 bases lining up with TRBD2. Germline-derived CDR1 and CDR2 are SGHTA and FQGNSA. With V trimmed by 0 bases and J by 5 bases, 4 bases remained unmatched. CDR3 size: 15 residues. For the CDR3, the DNA is TGTGCCAGCAGCTTAGCAGGACTAGCGCGGGAGACCCAGTACTTC. Residues: CASSLAGLARETQYF.

The V gene is TRBV6-5, the J gene TRBJ1-2, with 9 bases that match TRBD1. V shed 6 bases, J shed 8 bases, and the junction held 10 bases outside the gene matches. The CDR3 covers 14 residues. The germline CDR1 and CDR2 sequences are MNHEY and SVGAGI. For the CDR3, the DNA is TGTGCCAGCAGGACCGGGACAGGGTTTACCGGCTACACCTTC. As protein: CASRTGTGFTGYTF.

This chain links TRBV10-3 with TRBJ1-6; a possible D gene is TRBD1 (5 bases). CDR3 length: 14 amino acids. Trimming took off 7 bases at V and 7 bases at J, with 14 bases between the two ends. The germline CDR1 and CDR2 sequences are ENHRY and SYGVKD. CDR3 DNA: TGTGCCATCAAGGGAGGGGAGGAGAATTCACCCCTCCACTTT. Translated, it gives CAIKGGEENSPLHF.

This chain connects TRBV28 to TRBJ1-1; D remains ambiguous. The V end lost 3 bases, the J end lost 0 bases, and 5 bases lay between the germline ends. Germline CDR1 and CDR2: MDHEN and SYDVKM. This CDR3 comprises 13 residues. The CDR3 here is CASSFLLNTEAFF. CDR3 in DNA: TGTGCCAGCAGTTTCCTTCTGAACACTGAAGCTTTCTTT.

The chain is built from TRBV5-1 and TRBJ2-5; 12 bases match TRBD1. Per the germline V gene, CDR1 is SGHRS and CDR2 is YFSETQ. The junction had 8 bases not matched to a gene; V was cut back by 0 bases and J by 5 bases. This CDR3 has 17 amino acids. The CDR3 nucleotides read TGCGCCAGCAGCTTGGGGACCCGGGACAGGGGGCGCGAGACCCAGTACTTC. Translated, it gives CASSLGTRDRGRETQYF.

The chain recombines TRBV27 with TRBJ2-5; 14 bases are a match to TRBD2. The CDR3 length is 17 residues. CDR1 MNHEY and CDR2 SMNVEV come from the germline V gene (reference sequence). V shed 1 base, J shed 0 bases, and the junction held 1 base outside the gene matches. Here the CDR3 reads CASSLWGLAGDQETQYF. The CDR3 nucleotides read TGTGCCAGCAGTTTATGGGGACTAGCGGGAGACCAAGAGACCCAGTACTTC.

The chain combines TRBV25-1 with TRBJ1-2; 7 bases map to TRBD1. V gave up 6 bases and J gave up 1 base; unmatched junction bases: 2. Germline CDR1 and CDR2: MGHDK and SYGVNS. The CDR3 consists of 13 residues. The CDR3: CASSRDSNYGYTF. The CDR3 DNA is TGTGCCAGCAGCCGGGACAGTAACTATGGCTACACCTTC.

The chain links TRBV6-5 to TRBJ1-6, with 11 bases fitting TRBD1. The germline CDR1 and CDR2 sequences are MNHEY and SVGAGI. There are 14 residues in the CDR3. V shed 4 bases, J shed 8 bases, and the junction held 1 base outside the gene matches. CDR3 in amino acids: CASSSGQGDSPLHF. Written as DNA, the CDR3 is TGTGCCAGCAGTTCGGGACAGGGGGATTCACCCCTCCACTTT.